The following is a T cell receptor (beta chain) sequence with its context. The entry originates in a study of shared clonotypes between healthy human individuals. The authors ran the assay at deep level. As processed by the authors: Junction-only sequences without quality scores came from ImmunoSEQ, so filtering differed. Measured with immunoSEQ multiplex PCR; TCRdb has only the in-frame clones, and not every one. V, J and clone size were drawn from that table, and D and trimming were deduced from the DNA. Here the sample spans about 980,000 clones, approximately 80% being singletons. Germline CDR1 is MDHEN and CDR2 is SYDVKM. This CDR3 is 19 amino acids long. Unmatched junction bases numbered 13, after V lost 4 bases and J lost 4 bases.

J is TRBJ2-3 and V is TRBV28; 14 bases map to TRBD2. The sequence was collected from a man younger than 30 in good health. The sample comprised memory CD4+ T cells sorted from blood. Subset defined: CD45RA-negative fraction. CDR3 bases: TGTGCCAGCAGTTATAAACCGGGACTAGCGGGAGTTGTTGCAGATACGCAGTATTTT. Protein product: CASSYKPGLAGVVADTQYF. The full variable domain, in which reference TRBV28 and TRBJ2-3 provide the parts outside the CDR3, is DVKVTQSSRYLVKRTGEKVFLECVQDMDHENMFWYRQDPGLGLRLIYFSYDVKMKEKGDIPEGYSVSREKKERFSLILESASTNQTSMYLCASSYKPGLAGVVADTQYFGPGTRLTVL.